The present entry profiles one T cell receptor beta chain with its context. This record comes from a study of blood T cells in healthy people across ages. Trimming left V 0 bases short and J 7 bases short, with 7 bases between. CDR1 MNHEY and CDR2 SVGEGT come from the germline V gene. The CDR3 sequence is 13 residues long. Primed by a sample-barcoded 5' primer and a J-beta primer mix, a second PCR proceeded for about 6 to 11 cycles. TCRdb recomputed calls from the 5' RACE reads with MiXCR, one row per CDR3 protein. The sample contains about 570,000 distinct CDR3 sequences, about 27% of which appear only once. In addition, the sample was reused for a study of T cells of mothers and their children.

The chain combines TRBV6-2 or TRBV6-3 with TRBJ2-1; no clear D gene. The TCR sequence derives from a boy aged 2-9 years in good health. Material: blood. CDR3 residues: CASSYSGLNEQFF. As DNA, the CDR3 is TGTGCCAGCAGTTACTCGGGCCTTAATGAGCAGTTCTTC.